This entry lists 20 T cell receptor beta chains sequenced from one sample in a study of blood T cell repertoires in COVID-19. Measured with immunoSEQ multiplex PCR; TCRdb has only the in-frame clones, and not every one. This table holds some 200,000 clones, approximately 90% found once. The sample was peripheral blood. The receptors were sampled from a woman under 30 who had recovered from COVID-19.

Written as DNA, the CDR3 is TGTGCCAGCAGCGGTAACAGGGGTGGCTACACCTTC. Residues: CASSGNRGGYTF. This chain connects TRBV9 to TRBJ1-2; 7 positions agree with TRBD1. The CDR3 totals 12 residues. CDR1 is SGDLS, CDR2 YYNGEE, per germline. The ends lost 3 bases at V and 7 bases at J; junction bases unmatched: 3. Complete variable domain (other parts from reference TRBV9 and TRBJ1-2): DSGVTQTPKHLITATGQRVTLRCSPRSGDLSVYWYQQSLDQGLQFLIQYYNGEERAKGNILERFSAQQFPDLHSELNLSSLELGDSALYFCASSGNRGGYTFGSGTRLTVV.

This chain connects TRBV12-1 to TRBJ1-1; whether TRBD1, the table's D call, matches the DNA was not checked. TRBV12-1 is assigned pseudogene status. This CDR3 comprises 15 residues. CDR3 loop: CASSFVQGGNTEAFF. The CDR3 bases are TGTGCCAGCAGCTTTGTGCAGGGTGGGAACACTGAAGCTTTCTTT.

This chain uses TRBV9 with TRBJ1-1; no reliable D call. With 3 bases removed from V and 5 bases from J, the gap between germline ends came to 14 bases. CDR3 length equals 14 residues. CDR1 SGDLS and CDR2 YYNGEE come from the germline V gene. The CDR3: CASSGSDGETEAFF. The CDR3 DNA reads as TGTGCCAGCAGCGGGTCGGACGGGGAAACTGAAGCTTTCTTT.

This chain uses TRBV19 with TRBJ2-6, with unresolved D. The germline CDR1 and CDR2 sequences are LNHDA and SQIVND (reference sequence). V was pared by 8 bases and J by 0 bases, with 11 bases between. The CDR3 spans 15 residues. The CDR3 DNA sequence: TGTGCCAGTTCGGGTCTGAGCTCTGGGGCCAACGTCCTGACTTTC. Translation gives CASSGLSSGANVLTF. Based on the CDR3 plus reference TRBV19 and TRBJ2-6, the full variable domain is DGGITQSPKYLFRKEGQNVTLSCEQNLNHDAMYWYRQDPGQGLRLIYYSQIVNDFQKGDIAEGYSVSREKKESFPLTVTSAQKNPTAFYLCASSGLSSGANVLTFGAGSRLTVL.

The V and J genes are TRBV9 and TRBJ1-1; TRBD1 agrees at 9 bases. This CDR3 contains 18 residues. The V gene end was trimmed by 0 bases and the J gene end by 1 base; junction bases not matched to a gene: 10. Germline V gene lookup returns CDR1 SGDLS and CDR2 YYNGEE. The CDR3 DNA reads as TGTGCCAGCAGCGTAGTGGCCGGGACAGGGTTTACGAACACTGAAGCTTTCTTT. This sequence encodes CASSVVAGTGFTNTEAFF. Based on the CDR3 plus reference TRBV9 and TRBJ1-1, the full variable domain is DSGVTQTPKHLITATGQRVTLRCSPRSGDLSVYWYQQSLDQGLQFLIQYYNGEERAKGNILERFSAQQFPDLHSELNLSSLELGDSALYFCASSVVAGTGFTNTEAFFGQGTRLTVV.

The chain links TRBV30 to TRBJ2-1; 7 bases align to TRBD1. This CDR3 has 13 amino acids. V shed 0 bases and J 5 bases; nucleotides not matched to a gene: 1. Germline CDR1 is GTSNPN and CDR2 is SVGIG (reference sequence). In nucleotides, the CDR3 is TGTGCCTGGAGTGTAACAGGGGACAATGAGCAGTTCTTC. Translating gives CAWSVTGDNEQFF.

This chain connects TRBV5-4 to TRBJ2-1; 8 positions match TRBD2. There are 14 residues in the CDR3. V gave up 4 bases and J gave up 9 bases; unmatched junction bases: 9. Per the germline V gene, CDR1 is SGHNT and CDR2 is YYREEE (reference sequence). CDR3 residues: CASSRLSGNAEQFF. Written as DNA, the CDR3 is TGTGCCAGCAGCCGTCTTAGCGGGAATGCTGAGCAGTTCTTC.

The chain is built from TRBV6-5 and TRBJ2-7, with a weak D call TRBD1 (5 bases). This CDR3 has 13 residues. V shed 0 bases and J shed 3 bases, with 6 bases lying between them. From germline, CDR1 is MNHEY and CDR2 SVGAGI. CDR3 sequence reads: CASSYSGHYEQYF. The DNA for the CDR3 is TGTGCCAGCAGTTACTCGGGGCACTACGAGCAGTACTTC.

V is TRBV7-9 and J is TRBJ1-2, with 7 bases fitting TRBD1. The CDR3 length is 18 residues. Trimming took 6 bases from V and 0 from J; bases not matched to a gene: 16. Germline loops: CDR1 SEHNR, CDR2 FQNEAQ (reference sequence). The DNA of the CDR3 is TGTGCCAGCAGGACAGGGTTAGAGGACAGGTCGACTAACTATGGCTACACCTTC. As protein: CASRTGLEDRSTNYGYTF.

The table lists this clone with a count of one. The chain has TRBV4-3 and TRBJ2-7; TRBD2 matches at 8 bases. With 0 bases clipped from V and 3 bases from J, the junction kept 7 bases outside the gene matches. Germline assignment: CDR1 LGHNA and CDR2 YSLEER. The CDR3 is 16 amino acids. The CDR3 reads CASSQEGRGGLYEQYF. Here the CDR3 DNA reads TGCGCCAGCAGCCAAGAAGGGCGCGGGGGGCTCTACGAGCAGTACTTC.

V and J are TRBV6-5 and TRBJ1-1; D unresolved. This CDR3 region has 16 residues. The germline V gene has CDR1 MNHEY and CDR2 SVGAGI. V was pared by 0 bases and J by 4 bases, with 15 bases between. CDR3 sequence (DNA): TGTGCCAGCAGTTACTCGAGGGAGGTTGGGGTCACTGAAGCTTTCTTT. This sequence encodes CASSYSREVGVTEAFF.

The DNA for the CDR3 is TGTGCCAGCAGCGTAGGCCGGGACAGGAGCTCCTACGAGCAGTACTTC. Translating it yields CASSVGRDRSSYEQYF. The rearrangement joins TRBV9 to TRBJ2-7, with 8 bases identical to TRBD1. The V gene end was trimmed by 0 bases and the J gene end by 0 bases; junction bases not matched to a gene: 5. The CDR3 totals 16 residues. Germline V gives CDR1 SGDLS, CDR2 YYNGEE.

The chain joins TRBV10-3 to TRBJ1-1; 7 bases are a match to TRBD1. The trim removed 7 bases at V and 6 bases at J, leaving 8 bases unmatched. The CDR3 runs to 13 residues. CDR1 and CDR2 (germline): ENHRY, SYGVKD. DNA of the CDR3: TGTGCCATCAAGCAACAGGGGAGCGCTGAAGCTTTCTTT. Its translation is CAIKQQGSAEAFF.

The rearrangement joins TRBV9 to TRBJ1-3, with D tentatively TRBD1 (6 bases). The CDR3 runs 17 residues. V lost 0 bases and J 0 bases, leaving 13 bases between the germline ends. Germline CDR1 reads SGDLS; CDR2 reads YYNGEE. CDR3 protein: CASSVGGTTYSGNTIYF. The CDR3 nucleotides read TGTGCCAGCAGCGTAGGAGGGACAACCTACTCTGGAAACACCATATATTTT.

The J gene is TRBJ1-2, the V gene TRBV15, with 9 bases fitting TRBD1. This CDR3 has 16 residues. Germline CDR1 LNHNV, CDR2 YYDKDF (reference sequence). V shed 1 base, J shed 4 bases, and the junction held 7 bases outside the gene matches. The CDR3 DNA reads TGTGCCACCAGCAGAGCCAGGGACAGGGTTGCCTATGGCTACACCTTC. The encoded protein is CATSRARDRVAYGYTF.

This chain joins TRBV5-1 and TRBJ2-3; 10 bases agree with TRBD2. CDR1 is SGHRS and CDR2 is YFSETQ in the germline V gene. V dropped 0 bases and J dropped 6; count of bases not matched to a gene: 4. This CDR3 is built from 15 residues. The CDR3 bases are TGCGCCAGCAGCTTGGAACTAGCGGGATGGGATACGCAGTATTTT. Encoded protein: CASSLELAGWDTQYF.

The rearrangement joins TRBV11-2 to TRBJ2-1, with TRBD1 matching over 12 bases. Germline V gives CDR1 SGHAT, CDR2 FQNNGV. Trimming cost V 3 bases and J 3 bases; bases outside gene matches: 6. The CDR3 is 17 amino acids. CDR3 region: CASSFGTGGGIYNEQFF. The CDR3 region has the DNA TGTGCCAGCAGCTTTGGGACAGGGGGCGGAATCTACAATGAGCAGTTCTTC.

This clone occurred once. The chain joins TRBV5-1 to TRBJ2-4, with D tentatively TRBD2 (6 bases). V lost 4 bases, J lost 5 bases, and 13 bases lay in between. This CDR3 is 14 amino acids long. Germline-derived CDR1 and CDR2 are SGHRS and YFSETQ. CDR3 loop: CASSAREFENIQYF. The CDR3 DNA reads as TGCGCCAGCAGCGCACGGGAGTTTGAAAACATTCAGTACTTC.

The rearrangement joins TRBV7-2 to TRBJ1-3, with 7 bases fitting TRBD1. Unmatched junction bases numbered 7, after V lost 1 base and J lost 4 bases. This CDR3 region has 16 residues. The germline CDR1 and CDR2 sequences are SGHTA and FQGNSA. CDR3 sequence reads: CASSLVVGTEGNTIYF. The CDR3 DNA reads TGTGCCAGCAGCTTAGTTGTGGGGACAGAAGGAAACACCATATATTTT.

This clone was recorded a few times. The rearrangement links TRBV5-1 to TRBJ2-7; TRBD1 matches 11 bases. The CDR3 is made up of 16 amino acids. V was pared by 2 bases and J by 2 bases, with 6 bases of the junction left unmatched. Per germline, CDR1 SGHRS and CDR2 YFSETQ. CDR3 sequence reads: CASSLGDRGLTYEQYF. The DNA for the CDR3 is TGCGCCAGCAGCTTAGGGGACAGGGGGTTAACCTACGAGCAGTACTTC.